The rows below give T cell receptor beta chains drawn from one sample of a study of cytomegalovirus exposure and HLA in healthy donors. This table comes from immunoSEQ multiplex PCR, and its TCRdb copy is limited to in-frame clones, with some not included. The data show roughly 100,000 clones, around 80% seen once. Material for sequencing was PBMCs. These receptors all stem from a woman aged 55-70 years in good health and CMV-seronegative. Each CDR3 is given with its conserved first and last residue. A D gene is named only where the DNA matches it firmly. Expanded clones get a size class; other rows say once, few or many, or leave the size out.

d_gene: TRBD2
j_gene: TRBJ2-5
abundance: .
v_gene: TRBV5-6
CDR3nt: TGTGCCAGCAGCCGGACTAGCGGGGGGGAAGAGACCCAGTACTTC
CDR3aa: CASSRTSGGEETQYF

d_gene: .
j_gene: TRBJ2-7
abundance: .
v_gene: TRBV11-2
CDR3nt: TGTGCCAGCAGCTTAGAGTTCAGGGCAAGCTCCTACGAGCAGTACTTC
CDR3aa: CASSLEFRASSYEQYF

d_gene: TRBD2
j_gene: TRBJ2-7
abundance: once
v_gene: TRBV5-1
CDR3nt: TGCGCCAGCACACCCGGGACTAGCAATCTTGAGCAGTACTTC
CDR3aa: CASTPGTSNLEQYF

d_gene: TRBD1
j_gene: TRBJ1-2
abundance: few
v_gene: TRBV28
CDR3nt: TGTGCCAGCACAAACAGACAGGGGGCGAACTATGGCTACACCTTC
CDR3aa: CASTNRQGANYGYTF

d_gene: .
j_gene: TRBJ1-1
abundance: .
v_gene: TRBV11-2
CDR3nt: TGTGCCAGCAGCCCCCGGACACTTCTTAAATGGAACACTGAAGCTTTCTTT
CDR3aa: CASSPRTLLKWNTEAFF

d_gene: .
j_gene: TRBJ2-3
abundance: .
v_gene: TRBV30
CDR3nt: TGTGCCTGGAGTAGACTAGAGAGGACAGATACGCAGTATTTT
CDR3aa: CAWSRLERTDTQYF

d_gene: .
j_gene: TRBJ2-7
abundance: .
v_gene: TRBV7-9
CDR3nt: TGTGCCAGCAGCCCCCAGGGGATCTCCTACGAGCAGTACTTC
CDR3aa: CASSPQGISYEQYF

d_gene: TRBD1
j_gene: TRBJ1-6
abundance: .
v_gene: TRBV5-5
CDR3nt: TGTGCCAGCAGCTCGCCGGGACAGGGTAATTCACCCCTCCACTTT
CDR3aa: CASSSPGQGNSPLHF

d_gene: TRBD2
j_gene: TRBJ2-5
abundance: few
v_gene: TRBV2
CDR3nt: TGTGCCAGCATTAAACTAGCGGGAGCAGAGACCCAGTACTTC
CDR3aa: CASIKLAGAETQYF

d_gene: .
j_gene: TRBJ2-7
abundance: .
v_gene: TRBV6-6
CDR3nt: TGTGCCAGCAGTTACTCGTACTACGAGCAGTACTTC
CDR3aa: CASSYSYYEQYF

d_gene: .
j_gene: TRBJ2-1
abundance: .
v_gene: TRBV5-1
CDR3nt: TGCGCCAGCACTCAGAGCAGGGTTTCGAATGAGCAGTTCTTC
CDR3aa: CASTQSRVSNEQFF

d_gene: .
j_gene: TRBJ1-4
abundance: .
v_gene: TRBV5-6
CDR3nt: TGTGCCAGCAGCTTCGGGACATGGAATGAAAAACTGTTTTTT
CDR3aa: CASSFGTWNEKLFF

d_gene: TRBD2
j_gene: TRBJ2-1
abundance: .
v_gene: TRBV6-5
CDR3nt: TGTGCCAGCAGCTCCAATAGCGGGAATGAGCAGTTCTTC
CDR3aa: CASSSNSGNEQFF

d_gene: .
j_gene: TRBJ2-5
abundance: few
v_gene: TRBV25-1
CDR3nt: TGTGCCAGCAGTGAAGGGGGCAGGGACGAGACCCAGTACTTC
CDR3aa: CASSEGGRDETQYF

d_gene: .
j_gene: TRBJ1-1
abundance: once
v_gene: TRBV27
CDR3nt: TGTGCCAGCATACCGAGGGCGGGGAACACTGAAGCTTTCTTT
CDR3aa: CASIPRAGNTEAFF

d_gene: .
j_gene: TRBJ1-5
abundance: .
v_gene: TRBV30
CDR3nt: TGTGCCTGGAGTATGAGCCCCCTTGAGCCCCAGCATTTT
CDR3aa: CAWSMSPLEPQHF

d_gene: .
j_gene: TRBJ2-5
abundance: .
v_gene: TRBV28
CDR3nt: TGTGCCAGCAGTTTTCGACTAGGCCAAGAGACCCAGTACTTC
CDR3aa: CASSFRLGQETQYF

d_gene: TRBD1
j_gene: TRBJ1-1
abundance: .
v_gene: TRBV29-1
CDR3nt: TGCAGCGTTAAAAACAGGGGGCTGGGGACTGAAGCTTTCTTT
CDR3aa: CSVKNRGLGTEAFF

d_gene: TRBD1
j_gene: TRBJ2-2
abundance: .
v_gene: TRBV6-5
CDR3nt: TGTGCCAGCAGTATGGACAGGTTGTTATCCGGGGAGCTGTTTTTT
CDR3aa: CASSMDRLLSGELFF

d_gene: .
j_gene: TRBJ1-2
abundance: .
v_gene: TRBV5-1
CDR3nt: TGCGCCAGCAGCTTGGCCGGGGGCTATGGCTACACCTTC
CDR3aa: CASSLAGGYGYTF

d_gene: TRBD1
j_gene: TRBJ2-6
abundance: .
v_gene: TRBV7-9
CDR3nt: TGTGCCAGCAGCCCAAGGGACAGGGGGTTCATCGGGGCCAACGTCCTGACTTTC
CDR3aa: CASSPRDRGFIGANVLTF

d_gene: TRBD1
j_gene: TRBJ1-5
abundance: once
v_gene: TRBV5-5
CDR3nt: TGTGCCAGCAGCTCCCCGGGACAGGGGGTCCAGTCCCAGCATTTT
CDR3aa: CASSSPGQGVQSQHF

d_gene: .
j_gene: TRBJ2-7
abundance: .
v_gene: TRBV2
CDR3nt: TGTGCCAGCTTGGCAGGTTACGAGCAGTACTTC
CDR3aa: CASLAGYEQYF

d_gene: .
j_gene: TRBJ1-3
abundance: .
v_gene: TRBV7-8
CDR3nt: TGTGCCAGCAGCTTCGGGGGTCGACCTAGCTCTGGAAACACCATATATTTT
CDR3aa: CASSFGGRPSSGNTIYF

d_gene: TRBD1
j_gene: TRBJ2-5
abundance: once
v_gene: TRBV7-2
CDR3nt: TGTGCCAGCAGCTTACTGACAGGGATCCAAGAGACCCAGTACTTC
CDR3aa: CASSLLTGIQETQYF

d_gene: .
j_gene: TRBJ1-5
abundance: once
v_gene: TRBV19
CDR3nt: TGTGCCAGTAGTATAATTCCAGGGTGGAATCAGCCCCAGCATTTT
CDR3aa: CASSIIPGWNQPQHF